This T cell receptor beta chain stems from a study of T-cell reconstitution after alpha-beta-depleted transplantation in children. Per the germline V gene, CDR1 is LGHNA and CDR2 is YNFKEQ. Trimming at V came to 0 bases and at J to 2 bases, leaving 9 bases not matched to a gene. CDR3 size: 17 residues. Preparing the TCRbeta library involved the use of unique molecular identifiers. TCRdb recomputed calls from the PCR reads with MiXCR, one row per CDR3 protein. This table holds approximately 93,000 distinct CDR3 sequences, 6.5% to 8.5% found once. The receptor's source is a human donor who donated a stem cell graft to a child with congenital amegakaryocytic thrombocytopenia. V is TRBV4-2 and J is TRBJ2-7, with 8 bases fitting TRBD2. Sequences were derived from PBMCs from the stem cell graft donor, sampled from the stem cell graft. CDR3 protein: CASSQDLGGRTTYEQYF. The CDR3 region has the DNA TGTGCCAGCAGCCAAGATCTGGGCGGGAGGACGACCTACGAGCAGTACTTC.